The 32 T cell receptor beta chains given below trace back to one sample, sequenced in a study of T cell repertoires in cytomegalovirus infection. TCRdb re-analysed the reads in MiXCR, keeping a single row per CDR3 protein. The data contain approximately 190,000 distinct CDR3 sequences, 8% to 10% of them singletons. The material sequenced was PBMCs. The origin of the receptors is a human donor in good health (CMV status not recorded). Some clones in this sample may be carry-over from other donors' samples.

The table lists this clonotype with many counts. CDR3 region: CASSPGRSNEKLFF. The CDR3, as DNA: TGTGCCAGCAGCCCGGGACGGAGTAATGAAAAACTGTTTTTT. This sequence joins TRBV7-2 and TRBJ1-4, with a possible D match to TRBD1 (5 bases). Germline loops: CDR1 SGHTA, CDR2 FQGNSA. The germline V and J ends were trimmed by 5 bases and 4 bases, with 11 bases remaining between them. The CDR3 spans 14 residues.

The genes are TRBV10-3 and TRBJ2-7, with D maybe TRBD2 (5 bases). CDR1 and CDR2 from the germline V gene are ENHRY and SYGVKD. This CDR3 is built from 12 residues. V was trimmed by 2 bases and J by 5 bases, leaving 7 bases between them. CDR3 sequence: CAISETLDEQYF. The CDR3 nucleotides read TGTGCCATCAGTGAGACACTAGACGAGCAGTACTTC.

This sequence joins TRBV5-4 and TRBJ2-4; the D is unclear. This CDR3 has 13 residues. V lost 5 bases, J lost 3 bases, and 9 bases lay in between. Germline V gives CDR1 SGHNT, CDR2 YYREEE (reference sequence). In DNA, the CDR3 is TGTGCCAGCAGAGGTGTAGACAAAAACATTCAGTACTTC. Protein: CASRGVDKNIQYF.

This clonotype was seen a few times. The rearrangement links TRBV11-2 to TRBJ2-6; perhaps TRBD1 as D (5 bases). CDR1 and CDR2 (germline): SGHAT, FQNNGV. This CDR3 comprises 18 residues. V was clipped by 5 bases and J by 0 bases, with 17 bases between them. In nucleotides, the CDR3 is TGTGCCAGCAGCCTAATCAGGGCTTTGAGCTCTGGGGCCAACGTCCTGACTTTC. Its protein product is CASSLIRALSSGANVLTF.

This clonotype was recorded many times. The V and J genes are TRBV19 and TRBJ1-6; D perhaps matches TRBD1 (5 bases). CDR1 and CDR2 from the germline V gene are LNHDA and SQIVND (reference sequence). V dropped 3 bases and J dropped 0 bases, with 15 bases sitting between them. The CDR3 is made up of 18 amino acids. The CDR3 DNA sequence: TGTGCCAGTAGTATGGACACTCCCGGGAGCTCCTATAATTCACCCCTCCACTTT. Protein: CASSMDTPGSSYNSPLHF.

The genes are TRBV28 and TRBJ1-2; D unresolved. This CDR3 has 11 amino acids. Between the trimmed V and J ends, which lost 8 bases and 8 bases, there was a span of 12 bases. Germline V gene data show CDR1 as MDHEN and CDR2 as SYDVKM. CDR3 nucleotide sequence: TGTGCCAGCTACGGGGAGACGGGCTACACCTTC. It codes for CASYGETGYTF.

Remarks on this clonotype: A read error may explain this, as a much larger clone is one base away. The genes are TRBV7-9 and TRBJ1-1; D may be TRBD1 (6 bases). Germline V gene sequence: CDR1 SEHNR, CDR2 FQNEAQ (reference sequence). The CDR3 covers 13 residues. Here the CDR3 DNA reads TGTGCCAGCACCTTAGCGCAAGGGGGGGAAGCTTTCTTT. Amino acids: CASTLAQGGEAFF. Supplemented by reference TRBV7-9 and TRBJ1-1, the full variable domain reads DTGVSQNPRHKITKRGQNVTFRCDPISEHNRLYWYRQTLGQGPEFLTYFQNEAQLEKSRLLSDRFSAERPKGSFSTLEIQRTEQGDSAMYLCASTLAQGGEAFFGQGTRLTVV.

The V and J genes are TRBV7-4 and TRBJ2-5; D unresolved. CDR1 is SGHVT and CDR2 is SQSDAQ in the germline V gene. Trimming cost V 6 bases and J 1 base, with 12 bases left between them. This CDR3 is built from 14 residues. The CDR3 DNA follows: TGTGCCAGCAGTCCGAACACCGTCCAAGAGACCCAGTACTTC. It encodes CASSPNTVQETQYF.

This clonotype was seen only a few times. The chain uses TRBV20-1 and TRBJ1-2; the D is unclear. The length of the CDR3 is 14 residues. The germline V gene has CDR1 DFQATT and CDR2 SNEGSKA (reference sequence). Trimming removed 0 bases from V and 2 bases from J, with 10 bases in between. CDR3 residues: CSARDTGRNYGYTF. The CDR3 region has the DNA TGCAGTGCTAGAGATACGGGCCGAAACTATGGCTACACCTTC.

This clonotype was seen only a few times. The genes are TRBV4-1 and TRBJ2-2; no clear D gene. V dropped 0 bases and J dropped 8 bases, with 4 bases sitting between them. CDR1 and CDR2 from the germline V gene are MGHRA and YSYEKL. The CDR3 extends over 12 amino acids. The CDR3 DNA reads as TGCGCCAGCAGCCAAGAGAAAGGGGAGCTGTTTTTT. Protein: CASSQEKGELFF.

This clonotype was seen many times. The chain uses TRBV6-1 and TRBJ1-5; TRBD1 agrees at 7 bases. The CDR3 spans 15 residues. V lost 6 bases, J lost 6 bases, and 11 bases stayed unmatched. Germline lookup yields CDR1 MNHNS and CDR2 SASEGT. In nucleotides, the CDR3 is TGTGCCAGCAGAAAAACAGGGGACCGGGGTCAGCCCCAGCATTTT. Protein sequence: CASRKTGDRGQPQHF.

At least ten counts were recorded for this clonotype. The rearrangement uses TRBV28 and TRBJ1-6; TRBD1 matches 7 bases. The CDR3 consists of 15 residues. Germline values: CDR1 MDHEN, CDR2 SYDVKM. The V segment lost 5 bases and the J segment 4 bases; nucleotides outside the gene matches: 5. The CDR3 sequence is CASSTGTAYNSPLHF. CDR3 coding DNA: TGTGCCAGCAGTACAGGGACAGCATATAATTCACCCCTCCACTTT.

Notes on this clonotype: With a much larger clone just one base away, this may be a read error. Because it lacks the conserved phenylalanine or tryptophan at the end, this CDR3 is likely a read error. V gene TRBV7-2 combines with J gene TRBJ2-7; D unresolved. Germline CDR1 reads SGHTA; CDR2 reads FQGNSA. Trimming stripped 0 bases from V and 8 bases from J, with 11 bases between. The CDR3 spans 13 residues. The CDR3: CASSLARSNQQYL. CDR3 in DNA: TGTGCCAGCAGCTTAGCGCGTTCCAATCAGCAGTACTTA.

This clonotype was counted many times. This sequence joins TRBV7-2 and TRBJ1-6; D gene ambiguous. Germline V gives CDR1 SGHTA, CDR2 FQGNSA. The germline V and J ends were trimmed by 1 base and 14 bases, with 15 bases remaining between them. The CDR3 runs to 14 residues. CDR3 coding DNA: TGTGCCAGCAGCTTAGGCCAGGTCTCGGCCTCCCTCCACTTT. This encodes CASSLGQVSASLHF.

The chain employs TRBV2 and TRBJ1-2; perhaps TRBD1 as D (5 bases). The germline CDR1 and CDR2 sequences are SNHLY and FYNNEI. Between the trimmed V and J ends, which lost 4 bases and 4 bases, there was a span of 13 bases. The CDR3 has 14 residues. The CDR3 DNA follows: TGTGCCAGCAGTGGGGGACCTGGGGGCTATGGCTACACCTTC. Translated: CASSGGPGGYGYTF.

The chain couples TRBV28 to TRBJ1-4; TRBD1 might be the D (6 bases). Germline CDR1 MDHEN, CDR2 SYDVKM. V was shortened by 6 bases and J by 5 bases, with 16 bases between the two germline ends. This CDR3 spans 15 amino acids. The CDR3 bases are TGTGCCAGCAGATTAACCGGGACACTCAATGAAAAACTGTTTTTT. Its translation is CASRLTGTLNEKLFF.

This clonotype was found many times. This chain uses TRBV7-2 with TRBJ2-2; 14 bases are shared with TRBD2. The germline V gene has CDR1 SGHTA and CDR2 FQGNSA. J was trimmed by 0 bases and V by 0 bases; bases with no gene match: 3. The CDR3 covers 19 residues. The CDR3 loop reads CASSLAGGLAGANTGELFF. CDR3 bases: TGTGCCAGCAGCTTAGCCGGGGGACTAGCGGGAGCGAACACCGGGGAGCTGTTTTTT.

The chain uses TRBV6-2 or TRBV6-3 and TRBJ2-1, with TRBD2 identical over 9 bases. CDR1 is MNHEY, CDR2 SVGEGT, per germline. Trimming at V came to 5 bases and at J to 8 bases, leaving 19 bases not matched to a gene. The CDR3 sequence is 18 residues long. For the CDR3, the DNA is TGTGCCAGCAGTCGAACCTCCGGTCGCGGGAGGGCCGTCGATGAGCAGTTCTTC. Its protein product is CASSRTSGRGRAVDEQFF.

This clonotype was picked up many times. The chain recombines TRBV7-2 with TRBJ1-1; TRBD1 might be the D (5 bases). Germline loops: CDR1 SGHTA, CDR2 FQGNSA. Trimming shortened V by 1 base and J by 1 base, and 10 bases separated the two germline ends. The CDR3 contains 15 residues. The CDR3 loop reads CASSLVGTANTEAFF. The CDR3, as DNA: TGTGCCAGCAGCTTAGTGGGGACGGCGAACACTGAAGCTTTCTTT.

This clonotype was seen ten or more times. The chain carries TRBV7-2 and TRBJ1-1; 12 bases align to TRBD1. This CDR3 is built from 15 residues. J gave up 5 bases and V 5 bases, and 6 bases lay outside the gene matches. Germline CDR1 SGHTA, CDR2 FQGNSA. The CDR3 DNA reads TGTGCCAGCAGCCCGGGACAGGGGGCATGGACTGAAGCTTTCTTT. Protein: CASSPGQGAWTEAFF.

This clonotype came up many times. CDR3 sequence: CASSQEGDRGYNEQFF. CDR3 bases: TGTGCCAGCAGCCAAGAAGGGGATAGAGGTTACAATGAGCAGTTCTTC. The chain links TRBV4-2 to TRBJ2-1; possible D gene TRBD1, 5 bases. In germline, CDR1 is LGHNA, CDR2 YNFKEQ. Between the trimmed V and J ends, which lost 0 bases and 4 bases, there was a span of 13 bases. This CDR3 has 16 residues.

This clonotype showed up just a few times. The chain is built from TRBV29-1 and TRBJ1-1; a weak D match, TRBD1 (5 bases). Trimming stripped 4 bases from V and 0 bases from J, with 9 bases between. This CDR3 has 13 amino acids. The germline V gene has CDR1 SQVTM and CDR2 ANQGSEA. The CDR3 DNA reads TGCAGCGTTGGGACACAGATGAACACTGAAGCTTTCTTT. This translates into CSVGTQMNTEAFF.

Concerning this clonotype: A clone one base away is much larger, so this may be a read error. The genes are TRBV7-9 and TRBJ1-5, with 7 positions matching TRBD1. Germline CDR1 and CDR2: SEHNR and FQNEAQ (reference sequence). This CDR3 is built from 14 residues. V trimming: 7 bases; J trimming: 5 bases; junction bases outside the gene matches: 8. The CDR3 nucleotides are TGTGCCAGCAACATTGACAGGGTGGATCAGCCCCAGCATTTT. It encodes CASNIDRVDQPQHF.

The rearrangement links TRBV28 to TRBJ1-3, with a possible D match to TRBD1 (5 bases). This CDR3 has 16 residues. V was cut by 2 bases and J by 3 bases, with 14 bases left in between. Germline V gene sequence: CDR1 MDHEN, CDR2 SYDVKM. The CDR3 spells CASSLPGRAGGNTIYF. DNA for the CDR3: TGTGCCAGCAGTTTACCGGGCAGGGCTGGTGGAAACACCATATATTTT.

The genes are TRBV28 and TRBJ2-7; tentative D call: TRBD2 (5 bases). V was shortened by 2 bases and J by 5 bases, with 16 bases between the two germline ends. CDR1 is MDHEN and CDR2 is SYDVKM in the germline V gene. This CDR3 has 15 amino acids. The CDR3 region is CASSLNPLRGNEQYF. The DNA for the CDR3 is TGTGCCAGCAGTTTAAACCCCCTTCGGGGTAACGAGCAGTACTTC.

This clonotype was observed at least ten times. The chain has TRBV7-2 and TRBJ2-5; 12 positions agree with TRBD2. V lost 4 bases, J lost 9 bases, and 6 bases stayed unmatched. CDR1 SGHTA and CDR2 FQGNSA come from the germline V gene. The CDR3 has 14 amino acids. This CDR3 reads CASSSPRTSGAQYF. The CDR3 DNA follows: TGTGCCAGCAGCTCCCCACGGACTAGCGGGGCCCAGTACTTC.

This clonotype was picked up a small number of times. This chain links TRBV10-3 with TRBJ2-2, with 8 bases that match TRBD1. This CDR3 contains 18 residues. J was trimmed by 4 bases and V by 7 bases; bases with no gene match: 17. Germline V lookup: CDR1 ENHRY, CDR2 SYGVKD. The CDR3 protein is CAIISGTGPLDGTGELFF. The CDR3 nucleotides are TGTGCCATCATCTCCGGGACAGGACCCCTAGACGGCACCGGGGAGCTGTTTTTT.

CDR3 coding DNA: TGCAGCGTTCTGGAGCAGAACACTGAAGCTTTCTTT. It specifies CSVLEQNTEAFF. The rearrangement links TRBV29-1 to TRBJ1-1; D is uncertain. Germline CDR1 is SQVTM and CDR2 is ANQGSEA. Trimming cost V 5 bases and J 1 base, with 8 bases left between them. CDR3 length: 12 residues.

This clonotype was counted between two and nine times. The chain employs TRBV7-2 and TRBJ2-2; 8 nucleotides match TRBD2. Germline CDR1 and CDR2: SGHTA and FQGNSA. This CDR3 has 14 residues. The V segment lost 5 bases and the J segment 7 bases; nucleotides outside the gene matches: 6. The CDR3 coding sequence is TGTGCCAGCAGCCCAAAGACTAGCGTCGGGGAGCTGTTTTTT. This encodes CASSPKTSVGELFF. The variable domain in full, completed from reference TRBV7-2 and TRBJ2-2, reads GAGVSQSPSNKVTEKGKDVELRCDPISGHTALYWYRQSLGQGLEFLIYFQGNSAPDKSGLPSDRFSAERTGGSVSTLTIQRTQQEDSAVYLCASSPKTSVGELFFGEGSRLTVL.

This clonotype was picked up many times. The rearrangement joins TRBV7-8 to TRBJ2-3; D could derive from TRBD1 or TRBD2 (5 bases each). The CDR3 sequence is 13 residues long. Germline CDR1 is SGHVS and CDR2 is FQNEAQ. Trimming removed 5 bases from V and 11 bases from J, with 17 bases in between. CDR3 DNA: TGTGCCAGCAGCACCGGGGCGGCAGTTGGGCAGTATTTT. This sequence encodes CASSTGAAVGQYF.

This clonotype was picked up many times. As DNA, the CDR3 is TGTGCCAGCAGCGACCCTGGAAACACCATATATTTT. Translation gives CASSDPGNTIYF. The chain employs TRBV7-2 and TRBJ1-3, with D uncertain. CDR3 length: 12 amino acids. Trimming took off 5 bases at V and 2 bases at J, with 4 bases between the two ends. In germline, CDR1 is SGHTA, CDR2 FQGNSA.

The chain employs TRBV19 and TRBJ2-1, with a weak D call TRBD1 (6 bases). Germline CDR1 reads LNHDA; CDR2 reads SQIVND (reference sequence). Trimming took off 3 bases at V and 9 bases at J, with 9 bases between the two ends. The CDR3 is made up of 12 amino acids. The CDR3 DNA reads as TGTGCCAGTAGTATCAGGGGTGCTGAGCAGTTCTTC. This sequence encodes CASSIRGAEQFF.